Listed below are T cell receptor beta chains from one sample, sequenced in a study of blood T cell repertoires in COVID-19. The table came from immunoSEQ multiplex PCR; TCRdb's copy has only in-frame clones and leaves some out. The sample carries over 130,000 clones, roughly 89% recorded once. Sequences were obtained from peripheral blood. The receptors were gathered from a man aged 25 to 40 with COVID-19, enrolled during active disease. Each CDR3 is given with its conserved first and last residue. The D gene is left open where the match is weak. Expanded clones are given a class, and other clones once, few, many or no size at all.

v_gene	abundance	j_gene	d_gene	CDR3aa	CDR3nt
TRBV6-5	few	TRBJ2-3	-	CASSPKGQGTQYF	TGTGCCAGCAGTCCTAAAGGGCAGGGGACGCAGTATTTT
TRBV30	few	TRBJ2-2	TRBD2	CAWRIAGVDTGELFF	TGTGCCTGGAGAATAGCGGGAGTGGACACCGGGGAGCTGTTTTTT
TRBV30	-	TRBJ2-2	TRBD1	CAWSRLRGPDTGELFF	TGTGCCTGGAGTCGACTCAGGGGGCCGGACACCGGGGAGCTGTTTTTT
TRBV6-5	-	TRBJ1-4	-	CASSPGGTNEKLFF	TGTGCCAGCAGTCCGGGAGGGACTAATGAAAAACTGTTTTTT
TRBV2	once	TRBJ1-5	TRBD1	CASRTGQGPHQPQHF	TGTGCCAGCAGGACGGGACAGGGCCCCCATCAGCCCCAGCATTTT
TRBV25-1	-	TRBJ1-3	-	CASSAYGVLSGNTIYF	TGTGCCAGCAGTGCGTACGGGGTCCTCTCTGGAAACACCATATATTTT
TRBV5-4	-	TRBJ1-2	-	CASSLLVGSYGYTF	TGTGCCAGCAGCTTGTTGGTTGGGAGCTATGGCTACACCTTC
TRBV4-1	-	TRBJ2-7	TRBD1	CASSQAGQGAFYEQYF	TGCGCCAGCAGCCAAGCGGGGCAGGGGGCCTTCTACGAGCAGTACTTC
TRBV5-4	few	TRBJ2-5	-	CASGWRTQETQYF	TGTGCCAGCGGTTGGAGAACTCAAGAGACCCAGTACTTC
TRBV11-2	-	TRBJ2-2	TRBD2	CASSPRTSGNGELFF	TGTGCCAGCAGCCCTCGGACTAGCGGTAACGGGGAGCTGTTTTTT
TRBV11-3	few	TRBJ1-1	-	CASSLGLSDSTEAFF	TGTGCCAGCAGCTTAGGGTTGTCCGATAGTACTGAAGCTTTCTTT
TRBV24-1	-	TRBJ2-3	TRBD2	CATSELGLAGGDTQYF	TGTGCCACCAGTGAACTGGGACTAGCGGGAGGAGATACGCAGTATTTT
TRBV7-9	few	TRBJ2-1	-	CASSLLPNEQFF	TGTGCCAGCAGCTTACTTCCTAATGAGCAGTTCTTC
TRBV7-2	-	TRBJ2-5	TRBD2	CASSQGGSGRSETQYF	TGTGCCAGCAGCCAGGGCGGTAGCGGGAGGTCCGAGACCCAGTACTTC
TRBV6-4	-	TRBJ2-3	-	CASSEAGTSTDTQYF	TGTGCCAGCAGTGAAGCCGGGACTAGCACAGATACGCAGTATTTT
TRBV28	-	TRBJ2-5	TRBD2	CASSRRLAGPQETQYF	TGTGCCAGCAGCCGGCGACTAGCGGGCCCTCAAGAGACCCAGTACTTC
TRBV4-2	-	TRBJ2-1	TRBD2	CASSLVREKDNEQFF	TGTGCCAGCAGCCTCGTGCGGGAGAAAGACAATGAGCAGTTCTTC
TRBV28	-	TRBJ1-1	TRBD1	CASSTQGWATEAFF	TGTGCCAGCAGTACACAGGGGTGGGCCACTGAAGCTTTCTTT
TRBV9	-	TRBJ2-3	TRBD1	CASSVTGQDTQYF	TGTGCCAGCAGCGTGACAGGGCAAGATACGCAGTATTTT
TRBV5-1	-	TRBJ2-7	TRBD2	CASSKTSGRDYEQYF	TGCGCCAGCAGCAAGACTAGCGGGAGAGACTACGAGCAGTACTTC
TRBV11-2	many	TRBJ2-1	-	CASSLLGGKGEQFF	TGTGCCAGCAGCCTCCTCGGAGGCAAGGGTGAGCAGTTCTTC
TRBV2	few	TRBJ2-4	-	CASSEIRTQLF	TGTGCCAGCAGTGAAATCCGGACTCAACTCTTC
TRBV6-5	-	TRBJ1-2	TRBD1	CASSYSLDRVEGYTF	TGTGCCAGCAGTTACTCTCTGGACAGGGTGGAAGGCTACACCTTC
TRBV28	few	TRBJ1-5	-	CASSLSRGRLGLQHF	TGTGCCAGCAGTTTATCCAGGGGCCGCCTAGGTCTCCAGCATTTT
TRBV7-2	-	TRBJ1-1	TRBD1	CASSPGQGAFEAFF	TGTGCCAGCAGCCCGGGACAGGGGGCCTTTGAAGCTTTCTTT